The 18 T cell receptor beta chains below come from one sample, sequenced in a study of PD-L1 blockade in urothelial cancer. The repertoire was sequenced with immunoSEQ multiplex PCR; TCRdb's copy has only in-frame clones and lacks some. There are about 95,000 clones in the sample; around nine tenths occur only once, and 1.5% to 2% lies in the top ten. As for time point: pretreatment peripheral blood. The source material was PBMCs, sampled around atezolizumab (anti-PD-L1) treatment. These receptors came from a man in his fifties or sixties with urothelial cancer.

This chain joins TRBV5-4 and TRBJ2-5, with TRBD2 matching over 8 bases. Germline V CDR1 and CDR2: SGHNT, YYREEE (reference sequence). The V gene end was trimmed by 0 bases and the J gene end by 5 bases; junction bases not matched to a gene: 9. This CDR3 is built from 16 residues. The CDR3: CASSLGGRLARETQYF. The CDR3 DNA sequence: TGTGCCAGCAGCTTGGGGGGGCGACTAGCGCGGGAGACCCAGTACTTC.

The chain employs TRBV5-1 and TRBJ1-5; D is uncertain. Germline assignment: CDR1 SGHRS and CDR2 YFSETQ. The CDR3 sequence is 15 residues long. V was trimmed by 0 bases and J by 0 bases, leaving 7 bases between them. The CDR3 is CASSLDVNSNQPQHF. DNA for the CDR3: TGCGCCAGCAGCTTGGATGTTAATAGCAATCAGCCCCAGCATTTT.

This clone was found once. The chain carries TRBV6-1 and TRBJ1-5; no clear D gene. Germline V lookup: CDR1 MNHNS, CDR2 SASEGT. This CDR3 contains 13 residues. Deletions cut 4 bases from V and 7 bases from J, with 11 bases between. CDR3 bases: TGTGCCAGCAGTGGGAACCGCGGGCAGCCCCAGCATTTT. This encodes CASSGNRGQPQHF.

The rearrangement links TRBV18 to TRBJ2-1; D not certain. Trimming removed 3 bases from V and 0 bases from J, with 9 bases in between. The CDR3 covers 15 residues. The germline gives CDR1 KGHSH, CDR2 LQKENI. The CDR3 sequence is CASSPYSGSYNEQFF. The CDR3 DNA is TGTGCCAGCTCACCTTACTCGGGCTCCTACAATGAGCAGTTCTTC.

V and J are TRBV4-1 and TRBJ1-2, with D unresolved. This CDR3 spans 13 amino acids. Germline V lookup: CDR1 MGHRA, CDR2 YSYEKL. V dropped 0 bases and J dropped 5 bases, with 7 bases sitting between them. The chain's CDR3 is CASSQDSGYGYTF. As DNA, the CDR3 is TGCGCCAGCAGCCAAGACAGCGGTTATGGCTACACCTTC.

V and J are TRBV11-2 and TRBJ2-5; TRBD2 agrees at 7 bases. This CDR3 is 15 amino acids long. With V trimmed by 6 bases and J by 0 bases, 7 bases remained unmatched. Per the germline V gene, CDR1 is SGHAT and CDR2 is FQNNGV. The CDR3 is CASRFSGLDQETQYF. In DNA, the CDR3 is TGTGCCAGCAGATTTTCCGGACTAGACCAAGAGACCCAGTACTTC.

V is TRBV28 and J is TRBJ2-3; perhaps TRBD2 as D (5 bases). V lost 5 bases and J 7 bases, leaving 16 bases between the germline ends. The germline V gene has CDR1 MDHEN and CDR2 SYDVKM. CDR3 length: 14 amino acids. DNA of the CDR3: TGTGCCAGCAGTCTGGACCGGGGTGTAAATACGCAGTATTTT. Translation gives CASSLDRGVNTQYF.

The chain uses TRBV27 and TRBJ1-2; 10 nucleotides match TRBD1. Germline V lookup: CDR1 MNHEY, CDR2 SMNVEV (reference sequence). V trimming: 5 bases; J trimming: 4 bases; junction bases outside the gene matches: 7. The CDR3 loop spans 15 amino acids. The CDR3 DNA sequence: TGTGCCAGCAGTCCCCGGACAGGGGGGTCCTATGGCTACACCTTC. Translated: CASSPRTGGSYGYTF.

The chain joins TRBV9 to TRBJ2-3; 9 nucleotides agree with TRBD2. Germline lookup yields CDR1 SGDLS and CDR2 YYNGEE. CDR3 length: 15 amino acids. V gave up 4 bases and J gave up 2 bases; unmatched junction bases: 5. The CDR3 loop reads CASSSQRGATDTQYF. DNA for the CDR3: TGTGCCAGCAGCTCTCAGCGGGGGGCCACAGATACGCAGTATTTT. The complete variable domain, with remaining parts taken from reference TRBV9 and TRBJ2-3, reads DSGVTQTPKHLITATGQRVTLRCSPRSGDLSVYWYQQSLDQGLQFLIQYYNGEERAKGNILERFSAQQFPDLHSELNLSSLELGDSALYFCASSSQRGATDTQYFGPGTRLTVL.

The rearrangement uses TRBV6-6 and TRBJ2-3; D not certain. The CDR3 loop spans 12 amino acids. Trimming removed 5 bases from V and 5 bases from J, with 8 bases in between. In germline, CDR1 is MNHNY, CDR2 SVGAGI (reference sequence). CDR3 DNA: TGTGCCAGCAGTGGAGAGGTAGATACGCAGTATTTT. Translation gives CASSGEVDTQYF.

The gene calls are TRBV11-3 and TRBJ2-7, with D possibly TRBD1 on 6 matching bases. V lost 6 bases to trimming and J lost 1 base, with 10 bases between them. CDR3 size: 13 residues. Germline V gene data show CDR1 as SGHNT and CDR2 as YENEEA. The CDR3 bases are TGTGCCAGCAGTAGGACAGTTTCCTACGAGCAGTACTTC. It translates to CASSRTVSYEQYF.

This clone was recorded a few times. The V call is TRBV27, the J call TRBJ1-2; possibly TRBD1 for D (6 bases). The CDR3 has 13 residues. Per germline, CDR1 MNHEY and CDR2 SMNVEV (reference sequence). Trimming pared 6 bases from V and 3 bases from J, leaving 11 bases between. CDR3 region: CASRDTGYYGYTF. CDR3 sequence (DNA): TGTGCCAGCAGAGATACAGGGTACTATGGCTACACCTTC.

The sample holds a few counts of this clone. The sample contains more than one DNA sequence encoding this CDR3. This chain uses TRBV4-2 with TRBJ2-7; 8 bases are shared with TRBD1. The CDR3 length is 14 residues. CDR1 and CDR2 (germline): LGHNA, YNFKEQ. V was clipped by 1 base and J by 4 bases; unmatched bases: 3. The chain's CDR3 is CASSQGQGAYEQYF. CDR3 DNA: TGTGCCAGCAGCCAAGGTCAGGGGGCTTACGAGCAGTACTTC.

V usage is TRBV10-3 and J usage is TRBJ2-5, with D unclear. Germline CDR1 ENHRY, CDR2 SYGVKD. V was cut by 0 bases and J by 2 bases, with 7 bases left in between. The CDR3 extends over 14 amino acids. DNA of the CDR3: TGTGCCATCAGTGAGTCGGTTCAGCAAGAGACCCAGTACTTC. Translated, it gives CAISESVQQETQYF.

Worth noting for this clone: The junction shows a germline mismatch at one end, possibly a read error. The CDR3 DNA is TGTGCCAGCAGTTCTACCCGACAGGGGGCGCACTTC. This encodes CASSSTRQGAHF. This chain links TRBV6-1 with TRBJ2-7; TRBD1 matches at 10 bases. Germline-derived CDR1 and CDR2 are MNHNS and SASEGT. This CDR3 contains 12 residues.

This chain links TRBV11-2 with TRBJ2-4; 8 nucleotides line up with TRBD2. V lost 5 bases, J lost 5 bases, and 2 bases stayed unmatched. In germline, CDR1 is SGHAT, CDR2 FQNNGV. The CDR3 extends over 13 amino acids. The CDR3 sequence is CASSAGLENIQYF. CDR3 DNA: TGTGCCAGCAGCGCGGGACTAGAAAACATTCAGTACTTC.

This rearrangement joins TRBV14 to TRBJ2-7; 8 bases match TRBD2. CDR1 is SGHDN, CDR2 FVKESK, per germline. This CDR3 region has 17 residues. V trimming: 1 base; J trimming: 2 bases; junction bases outside the gene matches: 10. The CDR3 region is CASSQGVLAGRTYEQYF. The CDR3 DNA sequence: TGTGCCAGCAGCCAAGGGGTCTTAGCGGGACGCACCTACGAGCAGTACTTC.

The J gene is TRBJ1-2, the V gene TRBV5-1, with 7 positions matching TRBD1. The CDR3 extends over 13 amino acids. Trimming took 2 bases from V and 7 from J; bases not matched to a gene: 5. CDR1 is SGHRS and CDR2 is YFSETQ in the germline V gene. The CDR3 DNA sequence: TGCGCCAGCAGCTTTGGACAGGACTCTGGCTACACCTTC. Its protein product is CASSFGQDSGYTF.